This passage covers 25 T cell receptor beta chains from one sample sequenced in a study of shared clonotypes between healthy human individuals. TCRdb's copy holds only in-frame clones and misses some; the assay was immunoSEQ multiplex PCR. This repertoire shows around 440,000 clones, roughly three quarters found once; its top ten account for around 11%. The specimen was PBMCs. Source of these receptors: a woman aged 40 to 49 in good health. Some clones in this sample may be carry-over from other donors' samples.

Comments on this clone: The sample contains more than one DNA sequence encoding this CDR3. This chain uses TRBV19 with TRBJ1-5; no clear D. CDR1 and CDR2 from the germline V gene are LNHDA and SQIVND (reference sequence). The CDR3 consists of 12 residues. The V gene lost 3 bases and the J gene lost 7 bases, with 7 bases spanning the gap. The CDR3 reads CASSILGQPQHF. CDR3 bases: TGTGCCAGTAGTATTTTGGGCCAGCCCCAGCATTTT.

The V gene is TRBV4-2, the J gene TRBJ2-3; a weak D match, TRBD2 (5 bases). The V and J ends lost 0 bases and 3 bases respectively, with 13 bases between them. The CDR3 extends over 16 amino acids. CDR1 and CDR2 (germline): LGHNA, YNFKEQ. CDR3 in amino acids: CASSQDSSVETDTQYF. The CDR3 DNA is TGTGCCAGCAGCCAAGATAGTAGCGTGGAAACAGATACGCAGTATTTT.

This sequence joins TRBV29-1 and TRBJ2-5; no clear D. The CDR3 has 12 amino acids. Per the germline V gene, CDR1 is SQVTM and CDR2 is ANQGSEA. Trimming took off 4 bases at V and 5 bases at J, with 11 bases between the two ends. The DNA for the CDR3 is TGCAGCGTTGTGAACCCCGCGGAGACCCAGTACTTC. Protein sequence: CSVVNPAETQYF.

The rearrangement joins TRBV10-1 to TRBJ2-7; 11 bases fit TRBD2. In germline, CDR1 is WNHNN, CDR2 SYGVQD (reference sequence). V gave up 2 bases and J gave up 3 bases; unmatched junction bases: 3. The CDR3 has 15 amino acids. For the CDR3, the DNA is TGCGCCAGCAGTGAGACCGGGACTAGCGGCTACGAGCAGTACTTC. Its protein product is CASSETGTSGYEQYF.

In its sample, this clone was seen a few times. The rearrangement links TRBV4-3 to TRBJ2-5; D is uncertain. The J call may be wrong; the DNA end is better matched by TRBJ2-7. The V gene's germline CDR1 is LGHNA and CDR2 YSLEER. The CDR3 has 14 residues. The CDR3 here is CASSQDRYSYEQYF. Here the CDR3 DNA reads TGCGCCAGCAGCCAAGACCGTTACAGCTACGAGCAGTACTTC.

The J gene is TRBJ2-5, the V gene TRBV19, with D perhaps TRBD2 (6 bases). V shed 3 bases and J shed 5 bases, with 16 bases lying between them. The germline gives CDR1 LNHDA, CDR2 SQIVND (reference sequence). The CDR3 consists of 15 residues. The CDR3: CASSIGGTLAETQYF. The CDR3 DNA sequence: TGTGCCAGTAGTATTGGTGGGACTCTAGCGGAGACCCAGTACTTC.

For this clone: It is likely a read error: a sequence one base away is far more abundant. This chain's CDR3 is CATSRDRITEQYF. The CDR3 DNA reads as TGTGCCACCAGCAGGGACAGGATAACCGAGCAGTACTTC. The V gene is TRBV15, the J gene TRBJ2-7, with 7 bases identical to TRBD1. The V gene end was trimmed by 3 bases and the J gene end by 6 bases; junction bases not matched to a gene: 5. Per germline, CDR1 LNHNV and CDR2 YYDKDF (reference sequence). This CDR3 contains 13 residues.

The chain links TRBV6-1 to TRBJ2-3; 8 nucleotides align to TRBD2. The J call could be wrong; TRBJ2-5 is a better fit for the DNA end. The CDR3 spans 13 residues. CDR1 and CDR2 (germline): MNHNS, SASEGT. The CDR3 loop reads CASSREGVETQYF. The CDR3 bases are TGTGCCAGCAGCCGGGAGGGGGTGGAGACCCAGTACTTC.

This clone was recorded only once. This sequence joins TRBV11-2 and TRBJ1-1; D not resolved. Germline V gene sequence: CDR1 SGHAT, CDR2 FQNNGV. The CDR3 covers 13 residues. Trimming removed 5 bases at V and 4 bases at J, with 11 bases between. The CDR3 sequence is CASSAGILTEAFF. The CDR3 DNA follows: TGTGCCAGCAGCGCCGGGATTCTCACTGAAGCTTTCTTT.

The chain uses TRBV7-3 and TRBJ2-3; the match to TRBD1 covers 9 bases. The CDR3 runs 14 residues. The ends lost 3 bases at V and 4 bases at J; junction bases unmatched: 2. Per germline, CDR1 SGHTA and CDR2 FQGTGA. The CDR3 DNA follows: TGTGCCAGCAGCTTGGGACAGGGATCAGATACGCAGTATTTT. Translated: CASSLGQGSDTQYF.

CDR3 region: CASSLDRARVFGYTF. The CDR3 nucleotides read TGTGCCAGCAGTTTGGACAGGGCTAGGGTATTTGGCTACACCTTC. The chain is built from TRBV28 and TRBJ1-2; 8 bases fit TRBD1. Trimming removed 3 bases from V and 7 bases from J; junction bases left unmatched: 10. The CDR3 length is 15 residues. CDR1 is MDHEN, CDR2 SYDVKM, per germline.

With respect to this clone: Since a far larger clone is one base different, this is likely a read error. The J gene is TRBJ2-5, the V gene TRBV7-3, with D hard to call. The CDR3 is 13 residues long. The germline gives CDR1 SGHTA, CDR2 FQGTGA. The CDR3 here is CVSSFQATETQYF. As DNA, the CDR3 is TGTGTCAGCAGCTTCCAAGCGACAGAGACCCAGTACTTC.

This chain links TRBV28 with TRBJ1-5; D is unclear. Germline V CDR1 and CDR2: MDHEN, SYDVKM. There are 15 residues in the CDR3. With 7 bases removed from V and 6 bases from J, the gap between germline ends came to 19 bases. The CDR3 coding sequence is TGTGCCAGCACCATGACCTGGGTTGTGAGTCAGCCCCAGCATTTT. The encoded protein is CASTMTWVVSQPQHF.

The chain has TRBV4-2 and TRBJ2-1; TRBD1 matches at 7 bases. Germline assignment: CDR1 LGHNA and CDR2 YNFKEQ. This CDR3 contains 16 residues. Trimming cost V 5 bases and J 5 bases; bases outside gene matches: 12. The CDR3 spells CASSEGASEDHNEQFF. CDR3 nucleotide sequence: TGTGCCAGCAGCGAGGGGGCCAGCGAGGACCACAATGAGCAGTTCTTC.

The rearrangement joins TRBV5-4 to TRBJ2-5, with D tentatively TRBD2 (7 bases). Germline loops: CDR1 SGHNT, CDR2 YYREEE (reference sequence). The V end lost 3 bases, the J end lost 7 bases, and 13 bases lay between the germline ends. This CDR3 contains 13 residues. The CDR3 spells CASSWRGGGTQYF. CDR3 coding DNA: TGTGCCAGCAGCTGGAGGGGGGGCGGGACCCAGTACTTC.

This clone was detected a few times. V and J are TRBV28 and TRBJ1-1; no definite D call. The germline CDR1 and CDR2 sequences are MDHEN and SYDVKM. V was cut by 7 bases and J by 4 bases, with 7 bases left in between. The CDR3 runs 11 residues. The CDR3 spells CASITLTEAFF. The CDR3 region has the DNA TGTGCCAGCATAACCCTCACTGAAGCTTTCTTT.

The CDR3 protein is CASSLRNRQAPNTGELFF. The CDR3 DNA follows: TGTGCCAGCAGCTTACGTAACCGGCAGGCGCCAAACACCGGGGAGCTGTTTTTT. V and J are TRBV4-2 and TRBJ2-2; D unresolved. Germline assignment: CDR1 LGHNA and CDR2 YNFKEQ. CDR3 length equals 18 residues. Trimming left V 5 bases short and J 2 bases short, with 21 bases between.

The sample holds many counts of this clone. Additional DNA sequences in this sample encode the identical CDR3. The chain employs TRBV6-1 and TRBJ1-4, with TRBD1 as a possible D gene (5 bases). The CDR3 loop spans 16 amino acids. Trimming took off 2 bases at V and 7 bases at J, with 17 bases between the two ends. Germline CDR1 is MNHNS and CDR2 is SASEGT. The CDR3 sequence: CASSERAGEGSEKLFF. CDR3 DNA sequence: TGTGCCAGCAGTGAAAGAGCGGGGGAAGGAAGTGAAAAACTGTTTTTT.

The chain is built from TRBV6-6 and TRBJ1-1, with D maybe TRBD1 (6 bases). Germline lookup yields CDR1 MNHNY and CDR2 SVGAGI (reference sequence). CDR3 size: 15 residues. V lost 4 bases, J lost 1 base, and 13 bases lay in between. The CDR3 nucleotides read TGTGCCAGCAGTTTCCAGGGGTTAACGAACACTGAAGCTTTCTTT. Translation gives CASSFQGLTNTEAFF.

This clone was observed at least ten times. The rearrangement joins TRBV5-8 to TRBJ1-2, with D possibly being TRBD1 (5 bases). The CDR3 is 16 amino acids. The V end was cut by 3 bases, the J end by 7 bases, with 22 bases between. Germline CDR1 and CDR2: SGHTS and YDEGEE. The CDR3 loop is CASSWGGVWAAVGYTF. The CDR3 region has the DNA TGTGCCAGCAGCTGGGGAGGGGTGTGGGCAGCGGTTGGCTACACCTTC. The whole variable domain, filled in from reference TRBV5-8 and TRBJ1-2, reads EAGVTQSPTHLIKTRGQQATLRCSPISGHTSVYWYQQALGLGLQFLLWYDEGEERNRGNFPPRFSGRQFPNYSSELNVNALELEDSALYLCASSWGGVWAAVGYTFGSGTRLTVV.

The CDR3 nucleotides read TGTGCCAGCACCACCCGGGCAGGCGATTCCTACGAGCAGTACTTC. Its translation: CASTTRAGDSYEQYF. The chain employs TRBV6-5 and TRBJ2-7, with D unclear. Germline CDR1 MNHEY, CDR2 SVGAGI. The CDR3 spans 15 residues. V was clipped by 7 bases and J by 1 base, with 17 bases between them.

This clone was seen just once. The V and J genes are TRBV30 and TRBJ2-7; D is tentatively TRBD1 or TRBD2 (5 bases each). Germline V gives CDR1 GTSNPN, CDR2 SVGIG (reference sequence). The length of the CDR3 is 17 residues. The V end lost 2 bases, the J end lost 0 bases, and 20 bases lay between the germline ends. The CDR3, as DNA: TGTGCCTGGAGTCCCCGCTATGGGACGCAGGACTCCTACGAGCAGTACTTC. As protein: CAWSPRYGTQDSYEQYF.

The chain couples TRBV2 to TRBJ2-1; D possibly corresponds to TRBD2 (6 bases). Per the germline V gene, CDR1 is SNHLY and CDR2 is FYNNEI. The CDR3 is 15 residues long. Trimming stripped 8 bases from V and 9 bases from J, with 23 bases between. The CDR3 region has the DNA TGTGCCAGCGCGCGGGAAGGGCTAGCGCTCGGTGAGCAGTTCTTC. This codes for CASAREGLALGEQFF.

This clone was detected only a few times. CDR3 in amino acids: CASKRRGENTEAFF. CDR3 nucleotides: TGTGCCAGCAAAAGGCGTGGGGAAAACACTGAAGCTTTCTTT. This chain connects TRBV21-1 to TRBJ1-1. TRBV21-1 is noted as a pseudogene. The CDR3 has 14 amino acids.

V is TRBV28 and J is TRBJ1-5, with TRBD1 identical over 7 bases. Trimming removed 5 bases from V and 3 bases from J; junction bases left unmatched: 7. Germline V CDR1 and CDR2: MDHEN, SYDVKM. The CDR3 runs 15 residues. DNA of the CDR3: TGTGCCAGCAGTCCCCCAACAGGGGTCAATCAGCCCCAGCATTTT. It specifies CASSPPTGVNQPQHF. Full variable domain (remainder filled in from reference TRBV28 and TRBJ1-5): DVKVTQSSRYLVKRTGEKVFLECVQDMDHENMFWYRQDPGLGLRLIYFSYDVKMKEKGDIPEGYSVSREKKERFSLILESASTNQTSMYLCASSPPTGVNQPQHFGDGTRLSIL.